Below are 4 T cell receptor beta chains sequenced from a single sample in a study of Graves' ophthalmopathy and Graves' hyperthyroidism. Researchers took RNA transcripts and amplified TCR beta CDR3 regions from them. Second-round multiplex PCR came after first-round RT-PCR with HTBI primers. TCRdb independently ran MiXCR on the multiplex PCR reads; one entry per CDR3 protein. This sample has around 1.1 million distinct CDR3 sequences; about 40% occur once, and the top ten carry 11%. The specimen sequenced was peripheral blood or thyroid tissue (not recorded which). Every receptor here comes from an adult man with Graves' hyperthyroidism.

This clonotype occurred many times. J is TRBJ2-7 and V is TRBV29-1; D is ambiguous. CDR1 is SQVTM and CDR2 is ANQGSEA in the germline V gene. The length of the CDR3 is 13 residues. Trimming left V 1 base short and J 3 bases short, with 10 bases between. The CDR3 DNA sequence: TGCAGCGTTGAAGGGGCAGGCCTCTACGAGCAGTACTTC. Protein sequence: CSVEGAGLYEQYF.

The CDR3 nucleotides read TGTGCCACCACGCTCAGGATACCCGGGAGCTGGAGCTACGAGCAGTACTTC. Encoded protein: CATTLRIPGSWSYEQYF. This chain links TRBV15 with TRBJ2-7; possibly TRBD2 for D (6 bases). The germline CDR1 and CDR2 sequences are LNHNV and YYDKDF (reference sequence). Trimming left V 7 bases short and J 3 bases short, with 25 bases between. This CDR3 region has 17 residues.

At least ten counts were recorded for this clonotype. The chain couples TRBV11-2 to TRBJ1-1; D is unresolved. V gave up 3 bases and J gave up 6 bases, with 5 bases separating them. Per germline, CDR1 SGHAT and CDR2 FQNNGV. The CDR3 length is 11 residues. This CDR3 reads CASSLFAEAFF. CDR3 in DNA: TGTGCCAGCAGCTTGTTCGCTGAAGCTTTCTTT.

This clonotype has ten or more counts. This sequence joins TRBV7-2 and TRBJ1-1, with TRBD1 as a possible D gene (5 bases). The CDR3 is 15 residues long. Germline assignment: CDR1 SGHTA and CDR2 FQGNSA. V was pared by 5 bases and J by 0 bases, with 13 bases between. In DNA, the CDR3 is TGTGCCAGCAGCCCCTGGGGGGAAATGAACACTGAAGCTTTCTTT. Amino acid sequence: CASSPWGEMNTEAFF.